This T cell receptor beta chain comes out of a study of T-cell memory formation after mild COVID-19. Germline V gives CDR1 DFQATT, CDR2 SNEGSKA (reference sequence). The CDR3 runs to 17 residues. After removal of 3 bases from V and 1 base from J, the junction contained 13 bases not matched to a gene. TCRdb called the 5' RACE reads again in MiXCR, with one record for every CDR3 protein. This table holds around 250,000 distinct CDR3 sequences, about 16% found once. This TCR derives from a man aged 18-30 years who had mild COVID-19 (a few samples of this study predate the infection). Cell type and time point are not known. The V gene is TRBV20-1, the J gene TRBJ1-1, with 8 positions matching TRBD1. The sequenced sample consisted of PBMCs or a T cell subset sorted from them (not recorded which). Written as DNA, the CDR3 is TGCAGTGCTAGCATGCCGGCAGGGGGCGGGAGGAACACTGAAGCTTTCTTT. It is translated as CSASMPAGGGRNTEAFF.